This T cell receptor beta chain was sequenced for a study of blood T cells in healthy people across ages. Overall study context: Using template switching, researchers captured about one barcoded beta molecule for each two T cells.

J gave up 2 bases and V 0 bases, and 4 bases lay outside the gene matches. CDR3 length: 16 residues. The germline gives CDR1 SGHVS, CDR2 FNYEAQ. A second PCR of roughly 7 to 11 cycles used a sample-barcoded 5' primer and a J-beta primer mix. MiXCR, run by TCRdb on the 5' RACE reads, gives a single entry per CDR3 protein. The sample has some 1,500,000 distinct CDR3 sequences; 35% to 45% are singletons. The sequence was collected from a woman younger than 30 in good health. Sequenced: blood. This sequence joins TRBV7-6 and TRBJ2-3; 8 nucleotides align to TRBD2. DNA for the CDR3: TGTGCCAGCAGCTTAGCTAGCGGGATTCTCACAGATACGCAGTATTTT. Protein: CASSLASGILTDTQYF.